This entry lists 27 T cell receptor beta chains sequenced from one sample in a study of T cells in Graves' hyperthyroidism and ophthalmopathy. The source material, RNA transcripts, was used to amplify TCR beta CDR3 regions. HTBI primers were employed in a first-round RT-PCR of the TCR CDR3. TCRdb passed the multiplex PCR reads through MiXCR, listing each CDR3 protein once. This sample has 500,000 or so distinct CDR3 sequences, with 17% found just once. The material sequenced was blood. These receptors were taken from a woman between 18 and 30 years old with Graves' ophthalmopathy.

This clonotype has ten or more counts. In nucleotides, the CDR3 is TGTGCCAGCAGGCCCCTTGTGGGGGGCTATGGCTACACCTTC. It is translated as CASRPLVGGYGYTF. The chain joins TRBV28 to TRBJ1-2, with a possible D match to TRBD1 (5 bases). V lost 6 bases and J lost 4, with 15 bases in between. This CDR3 is 14 amino acids long. Germline V gene lookup returns CDR1 MDHEN and CDR2 SYDVKM.

The table lists this clonotype with many counts. This chain connects TRBV11-2 to TRBJ2-7; D gene ambiguous. The ends were cut back, 5 bases at V and 1 base at J, with 9 bases in the middle. There are 13 residues in the CDR3. Germline assignment: CDR1 SGHAT and CDR2 FQNNGV. CDR3 residues: CASSALESYEQYF. In DNA, the CDR3 is TGTGCCAGCAGCGCCCTCGAGTCCTACGAGCAGTACTTC. Full variable domain (missing parts from reference TRBV11-2 and TRBJ2-7): EAGVAQSPRYKIIEKRQSVAFWCNPISGHATLYWYQQILGQGPKLLIQFQNNGVVDDSQLPKDRFSAERLKGVDSTLKIQPAKLEDSAVYLCASSALESYEQYFGPGTRLTVT.

This clonotype was seen only a few times. V is TRBV10-3 and J is TRBJ1-3; 9 bases map to TRBD1. V trimming: 9 bases; J trimming: 2 bases; junction bases outside the gene matches: 5. The CDR3 is 14 residues long. The germline CDR1 and CDR2 sequences are ENHRY and SYGVKD. CDR3 sequence (DNA): TGTGCCATATGGACAGGGGTCGCTGGAAACACCATATATTTT. Protein product: CAIWTGVAGNTIYF.

This clonotype was seen a single time. The J gene is TRBJ2-2, the V gene TRBV7-6; 12 nucleotides match TRBD2. V lost 3 bases, J lost 1 base, and 9 bases stayed unmatched. Germline CDR1 SGHVS, CDR2 FNYEAQ. The CDR3 is made up of 19 amino acids. The chain's CDR3 is CASSFVVASGGVNTGELFF. CDR3 coding DNA: TGTGCCAGCAGCTTCGTAGTGGCTAGCGGGGGGGTGAACACCGGGGAGCTGTTTTTT. Together with reference TRBV7-6 and TRBJ2-2, the CDR3 gives the full variable domain: GAGVSQSPRYKVTKRGQDVALRCDPISGHVSLYWYRQALGQGPEFLTYFNYEAQQDKSGLPNDRFSAERPEGSISTLTIQRTEQRDSAMYRCASSFVVASGGVNTGELFFGEGSRLTVL.

The rearrangement joins TRBV5-4 to TRBJ1-1, with 7 bases that match TRBD1. J lost 4 bases, V lost 0 bases, and 6 bases had no gene match. The CDR3 covers 15 residues. Germline V CDR1 and CDR2: SGHNT, YYREEE (reference sequence). This chain's CDR3 is CASSLEEGAFTEAFF. The CDR3 nucleotides are TGTGCCAGCAGCTTGGAGGAGGGGGCGTTCACTGAAGCTTTCTTT.

This clonotype was counted at least ten times. The chain has TRBV20-1 and TRBJ2-3; D not certain. The CDR3 is 16 amino acids. V was pared by 0 bases and J by 3 bases, with 16 bases between. Germline V gene sequence: CDR1 DFQATT, CDR2 SNEGSKA (reference sequence). DNA for the CDR3: TGCAGTGCTAGAGATACCCGTAAGGGTCCGACAGATACGCAGTATTTT. This codes for CSARDTRKGPTDTQYF.

This clonotype occurred many times. The chain joins TRBV6-2 or TRBV6-3 to TRBJ1-5, with unresolved D. Germline lookup yields CDR1 MNHEY and CDR2 SVGEGT. V lost 2 bases and J lost 6, with 8 bases in between. The CDR3 contains 13 residues. The CDR3 DNA sequence: TGTGCCAGCAGTTACGGGAGAGTTCAGCCCCAGCATTTT. Its protein is CASSYGRVQPQHF.

This chain links TRBV27 with TRBJ1-2; 9 bases are shared with TRBD1. The CDR3 covers 16 residues. V was clipped by 2 bases and J by 2 bases; unmatched bases: 6. Germline lookup yields CDR1 MNHEY and CDR2 SMNVEV (reference sequence). The CDR3 nucleotides read TGTGCCAGCAGTTTAACCCCGGGGACAGGGAACTATGGCTACACCTTC. Its protein is CASSLTPGTGNYGYTF.

The table lists this clonotype with many counts. The V gene is TRBV5-1, the J gene TRBJ1-1, with D maybe TRBD1 (5 bases). V lost 3 bases to trimming and J lost 7 bases, with 16 bases between them. CDR3 length equals 14 residues. Germline lookup yields CDR1 SGHRS and CDR2 YFSETQ. CDR3 loop: CASSYGAEKNEAFF. In DNA, the CDR3 is TGCGCCAGCAGCTATGGGGCGGAAAAGAATGAAGCTTTCTTT.

This clonotype showed up just once. A much larger clone differs by one base, so this may be a read error. The J gene is TRBJ1-1, the V gene TRBV14; TRBD1 is a possible D gene (5 bases). CDR3 length: 15 amino acids. The germline V gene has CDR1 SGHDN and CDR2 FVKESK. The CDR3 region has the DNA TGTGCCTGCAGCCAAGTACCGGGACCGAACACTGAAGCTTTCTTT. Its translation: CACSQVPGPNTEAFF.

Comments on this clonotype: At one end, the junction sequence differs from germline, possibly due to a read error. The chain uses TRBV27 and TRBJ2-7; D not certain. Germline V gene data show CDR1 as MNHEY and CDR2 as SMNVEV (reference sequence). The CDR3 has 13 amino acids. CDR3 loop: CACSLQSSYEQYF. CDR3 DNA sequence: TGTGCCTGCAGTTTACAGAGCTCCTACGAGCAGTACTTC.

The J gene is TRBJ2-7, the V gene TRBV9; D tentatively fits TRBD1 or TRBD2 (6 bases each). Per germline, CDR1 SGDLS and CDR2 YYNGEE. The CDR3 covers 14 residues. Deletions cut 4 bases from V and 5 bases from J, with 16 bases between. The CDR3 DNA reads TGTGCCAGCAGCCCCAGGGTAGGGGGGAACGAGCAGTACTTC. It translates to CASSPRVGGNEQYF.

The chain links TRBV18 to TRBJ1-2, with 10 bases identical to TRBD1. J was trimmed by 2 bases and V by 2 bases; bases with no gene match: 11. The V gene's germline CDR1 is KGHSH and CDR2 LQKENI. The CDR3 has 18 residues. This chain's CDR3 is CASSPKGWGTGANYGYTF. Written as DNA, the CDR3 is TGTGCCAGCTCACCAAAAGGATGGGGGACAGGGGCGAACTATGGCTACACCTTC.

The chain carries TRBV27 and TRBJ1-4, with TRBD1 as a possible D gene (5 bases). V was cut by 4 bases and J by 7 bases, with 22 bases left in between. Germline V CDR1 and CDR2: MNHEY, SMNVEV (reference sequence). The CDR3 consists of 17 residues. The CDR3 DNA reads as TGTGCCAGCAGTTCTTTAGGGATGGAAATAGGGGTTGAAAAACTGTTTTTT. Its protein is CASSSLGMEIGVEKLFF.

The CDR3 DNA reads as TGTGCCAGCAGCTTAACGGGAGATAGGTCTGGGGCCAACGTCCTGACTTTC. Translating gives CASSLTGDRSGANVLTF. J is TRBJ2-6 and V is TRBV7-3; perhaps TRBD2 as D (5 bases). Per germline, CDR1 SGHTA and CDR2 FQGTGA. CDR3 size: 17 residues. The V end was cut by 0 bases, the J end by 1 base, with 10 bases between.

The J gene is TRBJ1-1, the V gene TRBV19; D is possibly TRBD1 (6 bases). The CDR3 has 15 amino acids. Germline V lookup: CDR1 LNHDA, CDR2 SQIVND (reference sequence). Trimming left V 4 bases short and J 4 bases short, with 16 bases between. DNA of the CDR3: TGTGCCAGTAGTAGCTTCAGGGGATTGGGCACTGAAGCTTTCTTT. Protein: CASSSFRGLGTEAFF. The full variable domain, in which reference TRBV19 and TRBJ1-1 provide the parts outside the CDR3, is DGGITQSPKYLFRKEGQNVTLSCEQNLNHDAMYWYRQDPGQGLRLIYYSQIVNDFQKGDIAEGYSVSREKKESFPLTVTSAQKNPTAFYLCASSSFRGLGTEAFFGQGTRLTVV.

This clonotype was seen at least ten times. CDR3 bases: TGTGCCAGCAGCCCTGCCGGGACAGGGGCCGGGGAGCTGTTTTTT. It encodes CASSPAGTGAGELFF. This chain connects TRBV7-2 to TRBJ2-2; 10 bases match TRBD1. V dropped 5 bases and J dropped 6; count of bases not matched to a gene: 6. This CDR3 comprises 15 residues. The V gene's germline CDR1 is SGHTA and CDR2 FQGNSA.

This clonotype was seen a few times. This chain connects TRBV19 to TRBJ2-7; TRBD2 might be the D (5 bases). With 5 bases removed from V and 2 bases from J, the gap between germline ends came to 13 bases. The CDR3 has 14 amino acids. The germline V gene encodes CDR1 LNHDA and CDR2 SQIVND (reference sequence). The CDR3 DNA reads TGTGCCAGTAGTCTTTGGGGAGCCGCCTACGAGCAGTACTTC. Protein: CASSLWGAAYEQYF.

This clonotype turned up a few times. The V call is TRBV5-1, the J call TRBJ2-1, with D possibly TRBD2 on 6 matching bases. From germline, CDR1 is SGHRS and CDR2 YFSETQ. The CDR3 sequence is 15 residues long. Trimming stripped 5 bases from V and 4 bases from J, with 16 bases between. The chain's CDR3 is CASSRRELGYNEQFF. The CDR3 region has the DNA TGCGCCAGCAGTAGGAGGGAGCTGGGGTACAATGAGCAGTTCTTC.

This clonotype was observed many times. This chain links TRBV4-1 with TRBJ1-1, with D unclear. From germline, CDR1 is MGHRA and CDR2 YSYEKL. V was shortened by 3 bases and J by 3 bases, with 11 bases between the two germline ends. The CDR3 loop spans 14 amino acids. The CDR3 loop is CASSHPDGYTEAFF. CDR3 DNA: TGCGCCAGCAGCCATCCGGACGGATACACTGAAGCTTTCTTT.

This clonotype was seen ten or more times. The gene calls are TRBV2 and TRBJ1-1, with 7 bases aligning to TRBD1. The V gene's germline CDR1 is SNHLY and CDR2 FYNNEI. With V trimmed by 2 bases and J by 0 bases, 0 bases remained unmatched. The CDR3 sequence is 14 residues long. CDR3 loop: CASSERGLNTEAFF. The CDR3 bases are TGTGCCAGCAGTGAAAGGGGGCTGAACACTGAAGCTTTCTTT.

This clonotype came up a few times. The genes are TRBV20-1 and TRBJ2-7, with 8 positions matching TRBD1. Germline CDR1 DFQATT, CDR2 SNEGSKA (reference sequence). The V gene end was trimmed by 2 bases and the J gene end by 4 bases; junction bases not matched to a gene: 10. The CDR3 covers 15 residues. In nucleotides, the CDR3 is TGCAGTGCTAGATCTCCTGCAGGGGGCAAGTACGAGCAGTACTTC. The encoded protein is CSARSPAGGKYEQYF.

The chain links TRBV6-2 or TRBV6-3 to TRBJ1-5; D not certain. CDR1 is MNHEY and CDR2 is SVGEGT in the germline V gene. V was pared by 7 bases and J by 1 base, with 14 bases between. The CDR3 has 15 residues. For the CDR3, the DNA is TGTGCCAGCACCGTTGAGGCAGAAAGCAATCAGCCCCAGCATTTT. As protein: CASTVEAESNQPQHF.

This clonotype was seen a handful of times. The V and J genes are TRBV7-8 and TRBJ1-1; no reliable D call. The CDR3 is 12 residues long. Germline V gene lookup returns CDR1 SGHVS and CDR2 FQNEAQ. Deletions cut 1 base from V and 7 bases from J, with 7 bases between. CDR3: CASSLGPLEAFF. The CDR3 coding sequence is TGTGCCAGCAGCTTAGGGCCTCTTGAAGCTTTCTTT.

The rearrangement uses TRBV10-2 and TRBJ1-1; no clear D gene. The CDR3 has 13 residues. Germline values: CDR1 WSHSY, CDR2 SAAADI. Trimming cost V 6 bases and J 1 base, with 9 bases left between them. The CDR3 bases are TGCGCCAGCAGGGTCAGGAGGAACACTGAAGCTTTCTTT. Protein sequence: CASRVRRNTEAFF.

This clonotype occurred many times. This sequence joins TRBV12-3 or TRBV12-4 and TRBJ1-2, with D unresolved. This CDR3 is 11 amino acids long. Trimming removed 5 bases from V and 5 bases from J, with 6 bases in between. The chain's CDR3 is CASSPSYGYTF. The CDR3 bases are TGTGCCAGCAGTCCGAGTTATGGCTACACCTTC.

This clonotype was picked up a small number of times. A much more abundant neighbour one base away suggests this may be a read error. The conserved closing phenylalanine or tryptophan is absent in this CDR3, likely reflecting a read error. V and J are TRBV5-1 and TRBJ1-1; 7 nucleotides match TRBD1. This CDR3 contains 14 residues. Trimming removed 6 bases from V and 1 base from J; junction bases left unmatched: 6. The germline V gene has CDR1 SGHRS and CDR2 YFSETQ. CDR3 DNA: TGCGCCAGCAAACGGACAGGCGGGAACACTGAAGCTTTCCTT. This translates into CASKRTGGNTEAFL.